This entry is about one T cell receptor beta chain. The target antigen is unknown. This record comes from a study of regulatory T cells in long-lasting Graves disease. As for time point: persistent/refractory GD, antithyroid drugs over 5 years with positive TRAb. Generation of the TCR library employed RNA extracted from PBMCs. Findings of the study overall: Patients with persistent Graves' had lower TCR diversity than newly diagnosed patients. Persistent disease was associated with favored TRBV28 usage and with favored use of TRBJ1-2 and TRBJ2-5.

The CDR3 runs to 20 residues. Germline V gene data show CDR1 as SGDLS and CDR2 as YYNGEE. J gave up 4 bases and V 0 bases, and 10 bases lay outside the gene matches. Libraries of TCR beta came from iRepertoire HTBI primers plus Arm-PCR of CDR3 regions. In TCRdb, the multiplex PCR reads were re-called with MiXCR into one record per CDR3 protein. The sample contains about 300,000 distinct CDR3 sequences, 20% to 25% of which appear only once. The sequence was obtained from a female donor with Graves disease. The specimen comprised peripheral blood mononuclear cells (PBMCs), sampled when the disease was refractory, from a patient treated with antithyroid drugs. This sequence joins TRBV9 and TRBJ2-1, with 16 bases identical to TRBD2. The CDR3 is CASSVAPGGTSGRAYNEQFF. CDR3 DNA sequence: TGTGCCAGCAGCGTAGCTCCGGGCGGGACTAGCGGGAGGGCGTACAATGAGCAGTTCTTC.